This TCR beta chain stems from a study of T cells in Graves' hyperthyroidism and ophthalmopathy. Researchers amplified the TCR beta CDR3 regions from RNA transcripts. The HTBI set primed first-round TCR CDR3 RT-PCR. TCRdb recomputed calls from the multiplex PCR reads with MiXCR, one row per CDR3 protein. The sample yields under 300,000 distinct CDR3 sequences, about an eighth seen once. Points on this clonotype: Its antigen remains unknown.

Overall study findings and caveats: Prediction of ophthalmopathy progression came a median approximately 6 months pre-onset. Within blood appeared most thyroid clonotypes that had expanded above 0.001.

CDR3 length: 14 residues. Germline CDR1 and CDR2: SGHAT and FQNNGV. Trimming removed 5 bases from V and 9 bases from J, with 16 bases in between. This TCR came from a woman under 40 with Graves' hyperthyroidism that later progressed to Graves' ophthalmopathy. Sample: blood. This chain connects TRBV11-2 to TRBJ2-2; D remains unclear. For the CDR3, the DNA is TGTGCCAGCAGCCGCGACTTTCAGACGCGGGAGCTGTTTTTT. As protein: CASSRDFQTRELFF.